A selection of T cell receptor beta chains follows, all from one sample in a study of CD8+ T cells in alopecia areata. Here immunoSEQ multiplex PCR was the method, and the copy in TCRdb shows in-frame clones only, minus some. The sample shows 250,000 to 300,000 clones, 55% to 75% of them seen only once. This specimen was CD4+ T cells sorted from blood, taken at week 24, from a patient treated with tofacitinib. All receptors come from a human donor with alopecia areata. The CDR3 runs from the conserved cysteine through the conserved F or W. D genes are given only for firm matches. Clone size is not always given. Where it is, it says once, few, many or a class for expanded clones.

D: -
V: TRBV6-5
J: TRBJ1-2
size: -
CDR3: CASSYGGADGYTF

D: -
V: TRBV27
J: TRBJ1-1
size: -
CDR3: CASSLSPLKQWRAEAFF

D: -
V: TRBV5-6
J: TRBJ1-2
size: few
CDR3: CASSLAKRGYTF

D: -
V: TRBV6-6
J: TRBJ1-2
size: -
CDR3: CASSYGGRGTGYTF

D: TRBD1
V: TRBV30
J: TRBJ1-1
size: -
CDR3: CAWKNAGGTEAFF

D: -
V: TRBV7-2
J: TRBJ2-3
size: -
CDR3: CASRGSADTQYF

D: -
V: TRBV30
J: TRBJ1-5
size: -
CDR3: CAWSPRRGEPQHF

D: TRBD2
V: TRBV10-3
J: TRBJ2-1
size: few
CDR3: CAILTSGGLYNEQFF

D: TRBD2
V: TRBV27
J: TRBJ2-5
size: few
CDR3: CASSPRPGLQETQYF

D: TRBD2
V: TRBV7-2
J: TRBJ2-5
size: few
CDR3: CASSSSPSSGGTQETQYF

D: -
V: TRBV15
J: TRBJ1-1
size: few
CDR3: CATSSRRLGDPMNTEAFF

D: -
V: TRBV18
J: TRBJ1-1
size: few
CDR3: CASSPEGATEAFF

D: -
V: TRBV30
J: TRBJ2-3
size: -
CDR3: CAWSLRGSTDTQYF

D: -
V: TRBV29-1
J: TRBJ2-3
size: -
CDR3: CSVDGDKQPTTDTQYF

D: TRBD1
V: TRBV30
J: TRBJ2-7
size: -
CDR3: CAWGDSRSSYEQYF

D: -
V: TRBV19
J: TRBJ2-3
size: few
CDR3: CASRKLGTMVADTQYF

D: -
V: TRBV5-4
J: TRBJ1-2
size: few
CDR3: CASSLEGRSGYTF

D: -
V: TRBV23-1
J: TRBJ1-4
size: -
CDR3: CASSQLPGHPRREKLFF

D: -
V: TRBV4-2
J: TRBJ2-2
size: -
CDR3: CASSQDVLGLIYQNTGELFF

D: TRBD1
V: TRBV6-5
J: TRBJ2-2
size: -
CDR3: CASSYSNRGTGELFF

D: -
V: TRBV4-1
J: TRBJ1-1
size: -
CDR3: CASSQVPSPGPRGFGTEAFF

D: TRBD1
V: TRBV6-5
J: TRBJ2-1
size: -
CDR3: CASTRTGLNEQFF

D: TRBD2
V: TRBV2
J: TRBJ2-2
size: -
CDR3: CASRRLAGIWNTGELFF

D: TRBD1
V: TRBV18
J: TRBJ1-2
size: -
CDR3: CASSPDRDAYGYTF

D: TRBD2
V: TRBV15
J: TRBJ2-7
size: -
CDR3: CATSTQRGKYEQYF

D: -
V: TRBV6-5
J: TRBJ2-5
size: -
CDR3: CASRPTFAQETQYF

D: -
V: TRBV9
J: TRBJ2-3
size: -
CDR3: CASSVEGTRSGWDTQYF

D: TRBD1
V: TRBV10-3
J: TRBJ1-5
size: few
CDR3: CAISTGTGPQPQHF

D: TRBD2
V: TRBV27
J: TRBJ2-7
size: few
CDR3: CASSLLSGVGEQYF

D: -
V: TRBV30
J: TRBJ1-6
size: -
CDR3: CAWSVRQLNSPLHF

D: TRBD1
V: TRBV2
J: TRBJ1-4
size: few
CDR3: CASIYRGVNEKLFF

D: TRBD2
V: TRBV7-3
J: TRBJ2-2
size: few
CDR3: CASSLNLAGVNTGELFF

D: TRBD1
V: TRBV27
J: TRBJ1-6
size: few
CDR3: CASSLAGTGRHSPLHF

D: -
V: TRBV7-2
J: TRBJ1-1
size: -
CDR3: CASSFLGQTNTEAFF

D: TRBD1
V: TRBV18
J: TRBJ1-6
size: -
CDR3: CASSPRTGKDSPLHF

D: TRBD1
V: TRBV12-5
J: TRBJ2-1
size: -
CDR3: CASGLDRQGINEQFF

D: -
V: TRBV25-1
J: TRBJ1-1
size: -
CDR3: CASSEVGQQSRAFF

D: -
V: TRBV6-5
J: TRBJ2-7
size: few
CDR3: CASSRGPEQYF

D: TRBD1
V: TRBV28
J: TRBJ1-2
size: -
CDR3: CASSSTGIYGYTF